This T cell receptor (beta chain) was captured by sequencing in a study of blood T cell repertoires in COVID-19. About the research overall: Samples of COVID-19 (acute and convalescent) were obtained from the United States, Italy and Spain.

This clone was picked up one time. TCRdb's table, derived via immunoSEQ multiplex PCR, lists solely in-frame clones and lacks some. The sample lists fewer than 250,000 clones, 65% to 90% occurring once. This CDR3 region has 17 residues. The V gene's germline CDR1 is SGHAT and CDR2 FQNNGV. V gave up 3 bases and J gave up 0 bases; unmatched junction bases: 11. Living in roughly 23 US areas, the participants were between roughly 18 and 89 years of age. Which cohort a participant joined came from the clinical history participants gave. The sequence was obtained from a woman between 35 and 50 years old with acute COVID-19. The sample taken for sequencing was PBMCs or T cells enriched from blood (not recorded which). This chain uses TRBV11-2 with TRBJ2-7, with TRBD1 identical over 7 bases. The CDR3 sequence is CASSFPRVRDSSYEQYF. CDR3 coding DNA: TGTGCCAGCAGCTTCCCCAGGGTAAGGGACAGCTCCTACGAGCAGTACTTC.